The TCR beta chain described here comes from a study of blood T cell repertoires in COVID-19. V dropped 3 bases and J dropped 2 bases, with 7 bases sitting between them. The CDR3 consists of 13 residues. Germline V gene data show CDR1 as KGHSH and CDR2 as LQKENI. Sequenced by immunoSEQ multiplex PCR; TCRdb stores in-frame clones only, minus some. The table shows 100,000 to 150,000 clones, with 80% to 90% occurring only once. This chain connects TRBV18 to TRBJ1-1; D ambiguous. The sequence came from a man between 35 and 55 years old with acute COVID-19. Sequencing was carried out using PBMCs or T cells enriched from blood (not recorded which). The CDR3 nucleotides read TGTGCCAGCTCACCTAACAGCAACACTGAAGCTTTCTTT. This translates into CASSPNSNTEAFF.